Here is one TCR beta chain with its context. These data belong to a study of blood T cell repertoires in COVID-19. As for the study in general: Samples taken during acute and convalescent COVID-19 were collected in the United States, Italy and Spain. PBMCs, B-cell-depleted T cells, or T cells were the source of the cDNA or gDNA that made up the material.

Source study methods: Reference gene primer amplification gave estimated nucleated cell counts. Some clones are missing from TCRdb's copy, which holds only in-frame ones; the method was immunoSEQ multiplex PCR. That table furnishes V, J and clone size, whereas the DNA furnished D and trimming. Here the sample spans more than 200,000 clones, approximately 88% being singletons. V was pared by 5 bases and J by 5 bases, with 10 bases of the junction left unmatched. The germline V gene encodes CDR1 SSHAT and CDR2 FNYEAQ (reference sequence). The CDR3 loop spans 15 amino acids. This clonotype originated in a man aged 35 to 55 with acute or convalescent COVID-19. The chain combines TRBV7-7 with TRBJ2-5, with 8 nucleotides matching TRBD1. Sequencing was done on a sample of peripheral blood. The CDR3 coding sequence is TGTGCCAGCAGCGCAGCCTCCAGGGGGCTTGAGACCCAGTACTTC. Translated, it gives CASSAASRGLETQYF.